The 26 T cell receptor beta chains given below trace back to one sample, sequenced in a study of shared clonotypes between healthy human individuals. Profiling relied on immunoSEQ multiplex PCR, and the TCRdb table lists in-frame clones only, not all of them. The data show approximately 1,500,000 clones, roughly 97% seen once. Sequenced sample: naive CD4+ T cells sorted from blood. The subset denotes: CD45RA+ positively selected. Receptors were obtained from a man aged 25 to 40 in good health.

The rearrangement links TRBV29-1 to TRBJ2-7; D is undetermined. Germline V lookup: CDR1 SQVTM, CDR2 ANQGSEA. The germline V and J ends were trimmed by 1 base and 4 bases, with 11 bases remaining between them. There are 13 residues in the CDR3. The CDR3 is CSVEGTAGYEQYF. The CDR3 DNA reads TGCAGCGTTGAAGGCACGGCCGGGTACGAGCAGTACTTC.

The gene calls are TRBV19 and TRBJ2-1; D unclear. In germline, CDR1 is LNHDA, CDR2 SQIVND (reference sequence). Trimming stripped 3 bases from V and 8 bases from J, with 11 bases between. This CDR3 region has 13 residues. The CDR3 is CASSMAVTDEQFF. CDR3 bases: TGTGCCAGTAGTATGGCGGTGACGGATGAGCAGTTCTTC.

This rearrangement joins TRBV7-8 to TRBJ2-7; 9 bases are a match to TRBD2. The CDR3 is made up of 14 amino acids. In germline, CDR1 is SGHVS, CDR2 FQNEAQ. Trimming took 5 bases from V and 9 from J; bases not matched to a gene: 11. CDR3 sequence reads: CASSLLAGPEGQYF. The CDR3 region has the DNA TGTGCCAGCAGCCTACTAGCGGGCCCTGAGGGGCAGTACTTC.

CDR3 DNA: TGTGCCAGCAGCCCCGAGGCCCTAGCAACAAGGGAGCAGTTCTTC. Amino acid sequence: CASSPEALATREQFF. The chain joins TRBV7-9 to TRBJ2-1, with a tentative D call TRBD2 (5 bases). Germline V CDR1 and CDR2: SEHNR, FQNEAQ (reference sequence). Trimming shortened V by 5 bases and J by 10 bases, and 21 bases separated the two germline ends. CDR3 length: 15 residues. Together with reference TRBV7-9 and TRBJ2-1, the CDR3 gives the full variable domain: DTGVSQNPRHKITKRGQNVTFRCDPISEHNRLYWYRQTLGQGPEFLTYFQNEAQLEKSRLLSDRFSAERPKGSFSTLEIQRTEQGDSAMYLCASSPEALATREQFFGPGTRLTVL.

The chain uses TRBV11-2 and TRBJ2-2; D might be TRBD1 (5 bases). CDR1 and CDR2 (germline): SGHAT, FQNNGV. The V end lost 5 bases, the J end lost 7 bases, and 17 bases lay between the germline ends. The CDR3 totals 15 residues. The CDR3 bases are TGTGCCAGCAGCCTCCGGGCAGGGTTGGACGGGGAGCTGTTTTTT. Translating it yields CASSLRAGLDGELFF.

This chain links TRBV5-4 with TRBJ2-2; D unclear. There are 13 residues in the CDR3. Trimming removed 0 bases from V and 5 bases from J, with 5 bases in between. Germline V CDR1 and CDR2: SGHNT, YYREEE (reference sequence). CDR3 nucleotides: TGTGCCAGCAGCTTGGCCATGACCGGGGAGCTGTTTTTT. It translates to CASSLAMTGELFF.

The chain joins TRBV19 to TRBJ2-7, with 12 bases aligning to TRBD2. Germline V gene sequence: CDR1 LNHDA, CDR2 SQIVND (reference sequence). The CDR3 sequence is 15 residues long. Trimming at V came to 5 bases and at J to 6 bases, leaving 8 bases not matched to a gene. The CDR3 coding sequence is TGTGCCAGTAGTGCTCTAGCGGGAGGGCCTGGCGAGCAGTACTTC. Its translation: CASSALAGGPGEQYF. The whole variable domain, remainder taken from reference TRBV19 and TRBJ2-7, is DGGITQSPKYLFRKEGQNVTLSCEQNLNHDAMYWYRQDPGQGLRLIYYSQIVNDFQKGDIAEGYSVSREKKESFPLTVTSAQKNPTAFYLCASSALAGGPGEQYFGPGTRLTVT.

The chain is built from TRBV13 and TRBJ2-7; D gene ambiguous. The CDR3 loop spans 14 amino acids. Trimming took off 1 base at V and 2 bases at J, with 9 bases between the two ends. Germline V gives CDR1 PRHDT, CDR2 FYEKMQ (reference sequence). The CDR3 region has the DNA TGTGCCAGCAGCTTAGTACTGCGGCCCTACGAGCAGTACTTC. Residues: CASSLVLRPYEQYF.

The rearrangement links TRBV14 to TRBJ2-7, with 7 bases matching TRBD1. CDR1 and CDR2 (germline): SGHDN, FVKESK. This CDR3 has 15 amino acids. V shed 4 bases and J 1 base; nucleotides not matched to a gene: 7. The CDR3 DNA reads as TGTGCCAGCAGCCTCCGACAGGGAGTTTCCTACGAGCAGTACTTC. This translates into CASSLRQGVSYEQYF.

V and J are TRBV7-8 and TRBJ2-5; the match to TRBD2 covers 14 bases. The germline V gene has CDR1 SGHVS and CDR2 FQNEAQ. J gave up 5 bases and V 1 base, and 9 bases lay outside the gene matches. The CDR3 consists of 18 residues. The CDR3 sequence is CASSLGATSGRESETQYF. The CDR3 DNA sequence: TGTGCCAGCAGCTTAGGGGCGACTAGCGGGAGGGAAAGTGAGACCCAGTACTTC.

V gene TRBV18 combines with J gene TRBJ2-1, with D perhaps matching TRBD2 (6 bases). Trimming removed 6 bases at V and 8 bases at J, with 23 bases between. The CDR3 covers 16 residues. The V gene's germline CDR1 is KGHSH and CDR2 LQKENI. The DNA of the CDR3 is TGTGCCAGCTCCTCAATAAAAGGACCCCCGGGAGATGAGCAGTTCTTC. Amino acids: CASSSIKGPPGDEQFF.

The table lists this clone with a count of one. The chain recombines TRBV29-1 with TRBJ2-1; 13 bases agree with TRBD2. This CDR3 has 16 residues. Germline V gene data show CDR1 as SQVTM and CDR2 as ANQGSEA. V lost 2 bases to trimming and J lost 4 bases; unmatched junction nucleotides: 5. CDR3 nucleotide sequence: TGCAGCGTTGAATTCGGGACTAGCGGGAATTACAATGAGCAGTTCTTC. It yields the protein CSVEFGTSGNYNEQFF.

The chain links TRBV2 to TRBJ2-6; D not resolved. The germline V gene has CDR1 SNHLY and CDR2 FYNNEI. This CDR3 spans 15 amino acids. The V and J ends lost 4 bases and 1 base respectively, with 8 bases between them. The CDR3 coding sequence is TGTGCCAGCAGTGTTGGCGGTTCTGGGGCCAACGTCCTGACTTTC. It codes for CASSVGGSGANVLTF.

The chain is built from TRBV5-5 and TRBJ2-1; D unclear. With 0 bases removed from V and 3 bases from J, the gap between germline ends came to 7 bases. The CDR3 covers 14 residues. The V gene's germline CDR1 is SGHKS and CDR2 YYEKEE (reference sequence). The CDR3 region is CASSLDPLYNEQFF. In nucleotides, the CDR3 is TGTGCCAGCAGCTTGGACCCGCTCTACAATGAGCAGTTCTTC.

The chain is built from TRBV9 and TRBJ1-5; D unclear. The CDR3 totals 13 residues. The germline CDR1 and CDR2 sequences are SGDLS and YYNGEE. Trimming cost V 1 base and J 4 bases, with 6 bases left between them. This chain's CDR3 is CASSVKGNQPQHF. CDR3 nucleotide sequence: TGTGCCAGCAGCGTAAAAGGGAATCAGCCCCAGCATTTT.

The rearrangement uses TRBV30 and TRBJ1-2; D uncertain. Trimming pared 0 bases from V and 2 bases from J, leaving 7 bases between. CDR1 is GTSNPN, CDR2 SVGIG, per germline (reference sequence). There are 13 residues in the CDR3. The CDR3 nucleotides read TGTGCCTGGAGTGTACGCTTGAACTATGGCTACACCTTC. This sequence encodes CAWSVRLNYGYTF.

V is TRBV5-1 and J is TRBJ2-7; D not certain. V was trimmed by 0 bases and J by 3 bases, leaving 13 bases between them. The CDR3 contains 15 residues. CDR1 and CDR2 (germline): SGHRS, YFSETQ. The CDR3 nucleotides are TGCGCCAGCAGCTTGGCCGCCTTATCCCACTACGAGCAGTACTTC. Protein product: CASSLAALSHYEQYF.

The chain couples TRBV6-4 to TRBJ2-1, with D tentatively TRBD2 (6 bases). Trimming took 3 bases from V and 6 from J, leaving 12 bases between them. This CDR3 is 14 amino acids long. CDR1 MRHNA and CDR2 SNTAGT come from the germline V gene. In nucleotides, the CDR3 is TGTGCCAGCAGTGAGACTAGTTTCTTCAATGAGCAGTTCTTC. Translation: CASSETSFFNEQFF.

V usage is TRBV19 and J usage is TRBJ2-7; 8 bases match TRBD2. Germline assignment: CDR1 LNHDA and CDR2 SQIVND (reference sequence). V gave up 4 bases and J gave up 0 bases; unmatched junction bases: 11. The CDR3 covers 17 residues. CDR3: CASSSGGSVLSSYEQYF. Written as DNA, the CDR3 is TGTGCCAGTAGTAGCGGGGGGTCCGTCTTAAGCTCCTACGAGCAGTACTTC.

This chain connects TRBV11-3 to TRBJ1-2; 8 positions agree with TRBD1. From germline, CDR1 is SGHNT and CDR2 YENEEA. With 1 base clipped from V and 7 bases from J, the junction kept 11 bases outside the gene matches. The CDR3 extends over 16 amino acids. Here the CDR3 reads CASSLVLSDRVFGYTF. The CDR3 DNA is TGTGCCAGCAGCTTAGTACTATCGGACAGGGTTTTTGGCTACACCTTC.

The J gene is TRBJ2-7, the V gene TRBV9, with TRBD2 matching over 10 bases. The CDR3 sequence is 13 residues long. The germline V gene encodes CDR1 SGDLS and CDR2 YYNGEE. Trimming removed 2 bases from V and 6 bases from J; junction bases left unmatched: 2. CDR3 nucleotides: TGTGCCAGCAGCGTGGGACTAGCGCGCGAGCAGTACTTC. Its translation is CASSVGLAREQYF.

The gene calls are TRBV10-2 and TRBJ1-6; D gene ambiguous. The CDR3 extends over 12 amino acids. V lost 7 bases and J lost 7, with 8 bases in between. The germline CDR1 and CDR2 sequences are WSHSY and SAAADI. The CDR3 protein is CASTVANSPLHF. The CDR3 nucleotides are TGCGCCAGCACGGTCGCGAATTCACCCCTCCACTTT.

The gene calls are TRBV7-3 and TRBJ1-5, with D possibly TRBD1 on 5 matching bases. The germline gives CDR1 SGHTA, CDR2 FQGTGA. The CDR3 extends over 15 amino acids. With 1 base removed from V and 7 bases from J, the gap between germline ends came to 14 bases. In DNA, the CDR3 is TGTGCCAGCAGCTTAAGTGGGGGATCGGGACAGCCCCAGCATTTT. Protein: CASSLSGGSGQPQHF.

The chain uses TRBV2 and TRBJ1-5; D uncertain. Germline CDR1 is SNHLY and CDR2 is FYNNEI. The CDR3 length is 16 residues. V lost 2 bases to trimming and J lost 1 base, with 12 bases between them. As DNA, the CDR3 is TGTGCCAGCAGTGAACAACATGGCGGCAGCAATCAGCCCCAGCATTTT. Translation: CASSEQHGGSNQPQHF. Based on the CDR3 plus reference TRBV2 and TRBJ1-5, the full variable domain is EPEVTQTPSHQVTQMGQEVILRCVPISNHLYFYWYRQILGQKVEFLVSFYNNEISEKSEIFDDQFSVERPDGSNFTLKIRSTKLEDSAMYFCASSEQHGGSNQPQHFGDGTRLSIL.

Comments on this clone: At the DNA level, this CDR3 is encoded by other sequences in the same sample as well. This chain uses TRBV29-1 with TRBJ2-1; TRBD1 aligns across 7 bases. CDR1 is SQVTM and CDR2 is ANQGSEA in the germline V gene. V lost 3 bases and J lost 1; bases outside the gene matches: 6. CDR3 length: 15 residues. CDR3 nucleotides: TGCAGCGTTGAGCTGGCAGGGGGTTCCTACAATGAGCAGTTCTTC. Protein: CSVELAGGSYNEQFF.

The chain has TRBV5-8 and TRBJ2-7; tentative D call: TRBD2 (6 bases). CDR1 and CDR2 (germline): SGHTS, YDEGEE. The ends were cut back, 5 bases at V and 6 bases at J, with 15 bases in the middle. This CDR3 has 13 residues. CDR3 nucleotide sequence: TGTGCCAGCAGTTTTCCTTTAGCGGTCGAGCAGTACTTC. This sequence encodes CASSFPLAVEQYF.